These 25 T cell receptor beta chains originate from one sample sequenced in a study of CD8+ T cells in alopecia areata (dated by TCRdb to the late 2010s). The protocol used for the library was the immunoSEQ multiplex PCR assay. RNA was extracted from all samples and reverse transcribed into cDNA, which served as template for TCR sequencing. In its TCRdb copy, this immuneACCESS table keeps in-frame sequences only and misses some clones. Where compared with another copy, unresolved V genes explain less than half of these, and the others have no known cause. This sample comprises 60,000 to 65,000 clones, roughly 47% of them detected only once. Of the sample, roughly 51% is held by the ten largest clones. The sample taken for sequencing was NKG2D-low CD8+ T cells sorted from blood. What the cell subset or site label conveys for this sample: sorted CD8+ NKG2D-low blood T cells. The receptors shown here come from a human donor with alopecia areata.

V is TRBV2 and J is TRBJ2-6; D remains ambiguous. Looked up from germline, CDR1 is SNHLY and CDR2 is FYNNEI. CDR3 size: 15 residues. V was pared by 5 bases and J by 0 bases, with 8 bases between. DNA for the CDR3: TGTGCCAGCAGTACACAGTTCTCTGGGGCCAACGTCCTGACTTTC. This codes for CASSTQFSGANVLTF.

This clone has just a few counts. The J gene is TRBJ2-7, the V gene TRBV25-1; D is possibly TRBD1 (6 bases). Trimming removed 6 bases from V and 9 bases from J, with 12 bases in between. Germline V CDR1 and CDR2: MGHDK, SYGVNS. The CDR3 runs 11 residues. The DNA of the CDR3 is TGTGCCAGCAGCAGGGGACCGCGGCAGTACTTC. Encoded protein: CASSRGPRQYF.

This clone was counted only a few times. The V call is TRBV7-9, the J call TRBJ2-1; D uncertain. This CDR3 region has 13 residues. V was shortened by 5 bases and J by 8 bases, with 13 bases between the two germline ends. Germline lookup yields CDR1 SEHNR and CDR2 FQNEAQ (reference sequence). The DNA of the CDR3 is TGTGCCAGCAGCCCTATGGCGAATGATGAGCAGTTCTTC. Protein product: CASSPMANDEQFF.

The chain is built from TRBV29-1 and TRBJ2-4; D is possibly TRBD1 or TRBD2 (5 bases each). This CDR3 is built from 11 residues. The germline gives CDR1 SQVTM, CDR2 ANQGSEA. Trimming removed 5 bases at V and 5 bases at J, with 7 bases between. CDR3 amino acids: CSVRDQNIQYF. CDR3 DNA: TGCAGCGTTCGGGACCAAAACATTCAGTACTTC. The whole variable domain, filled in from reference TRBV29-1 and TRBJ2-4, reads SAVISQKPSRDICQRGTSLTIQCQVDSQVTMMFWYRQQPGQSLTLIATANQGSEATYESGFVIDKFPISRPNLTFSTLTVSNMSPEDSSIYLCSVRDQNIQYFGAGTRLSVL.

The rearrangement joins TRBV4-3 to TRBJ2-1, with no clear D. The V gene lost 1 base and the J gene lost 7 bases, with 11 bases spanning the gap. CDR3 size: 14 residues. The germline V gene has CDR1 LGHNA and CDR2 YSLEER. The CDR3 sequence: CASSQGTRYNEQFF. The CDR3 nucleotides read TGCGCCAGCAGCCAAGGGACGAGGTATAATGAGCAGTTCTTC.

This chain connects TRBV7-2 to TRBJ2-5; 12 positions match TRBD2. V lost 5 bases, J lost 7 bases, and 5 bases stayed unmatched. Germline loops: CDR1 SGHTA, CDR2 FQGNSA. CDR3 length: 14 amino acids. CDR3 sequence reads: CASSPSGLAGTQYF. CDR3 in DNA: TGTGCCAGCAGCCCCTCGGGACTAGCGGGGACCCAGTACTTC.

CDR3 DNA: TGTGCCAGCTCGGAACAGCAGTACTTC. It is translated as CASSEQQYF. The chain has TRBV19 and TRBJ2-7; D is uncertain. With 9 bases removed from V and 8 bases from J, the gap between germline ends came to 8 bases. CDR3 length equals 9 residues. Germline-derived CDR1 and CDR2 are LNHDA and SQIVND (reference sequence).

This chain uses TRBV6-6 with TRBJ2-3; TRBD2 matches at 7 bases. CDR3 length: 15 residues. The trim removed 2 bases at V and 3 bases at J, leaving 5 bases unmatched. CDR1 and CDR2 (germline): MNHNY, SVGAGI (reference sequence). The CDR3: CASSYIGEGTDTQYF. The CDR3 DNA is TGTGCCAGCAGTTACATCGGGGAGGGGACAGATACGCAGTATTTT.

This clone was counted only a few times. V gene TRBV7-9 combines with J gene TRBJ2-3, with TRBD1 matching 10 bases. This CDR3 contains 15 residues. V lost 5 bases and J lost 2; bases outside the gene matches: 4. Germline CDR1 and CDR2: SEHNR and FQNEAQ (reference sequence). The CDR3 spells CASSHGTGATDTQYF. The CDR3, as DNA: TGTGCCAGCAGCCACGGGACAGGGGCCACAGATACGCAGTATTTT.

The chain recombines TRBV30 with TRBJ2-7; D is undetermined. Germline V gives CDR1 GTSNPN, CDR2 SVGIG (reference sequence). The germline V and J ends were trimmed by 0 bases and 1 base, with 10 bases remaining between them. CDR3 length equals 14 residues. CDR3 DNA: TGTGCCTGGAGTGTAGACGCCGGGTCCTACGAGCAGTACTTC. This encodes CAWSVDAGSYEQYF.

The chain combines TRBV7-2 with TRBJ2-7; 12 nucleotides line up with TRBD2. CDR1 SGHTA and CDR2 FQGNSA come from the germline V gene. The CDR3 runs 15 residues. With V trimmed by 4 bases and J by 5 bases, 6 bases remained unmatched. The CDR3 spells CASSSTSGSADEQYF. The CDR3, as DNA: TGTGCCAGCAGCTCGACTAGCGGGAGCGCGGACGAGCAGTACTTC.

The V call is TRBV27, the J call TRBJ1-5, with D maybe TRBD1 (5 bases). Per the germline V gene, CDR1 is MNHEY and CDR2 is SMNVEV (reference sequence). The CDR3 consists of 14 residues. V was clipped by 0 bases and J by 4 bases, with 7 bases between them. In DNA, the CDR3 is TGTGCCAGCAGTTTATCGGGGGATAATCAGCCCCAGCATTTT. It is translated as CASSLSGDNQPQHF.

The CDR3 DNA is TGTGCCTGGATAACTTGGCCGAACACCGGGGAGCTGTTTTTT. Translation: CAWITWPNTGELFF. The rearrangement links TRBV30 to TRBJ2-2; D gene unclear. Trimming pared 4 bases from V and 0 bases from J, leaving 9 bases between. CDR3 length: 14 residues. CDR1 and CDR2 (germline): GTSNPN, SVGIG (reference sequence). The full variable domain, completed using reference TRBV30 and TRBJ2-2, is SQTIHQWPATLVQPVGSPLSLECTVEGTSNPNLYWYRQAAGRGLQLLFYSVGIGQISSEVPQNLSASRPQDRQFILSSKKLLLSDSGFYLCAWITWPNTGELFFGEGSRLTVL.

This clone occurred a few times. The V call is TRBV29-1, the J call TRBJ2-1; TRBD2 matches at 14 bases. The CDR3 covers 17 residues. V shed 3 bases, J shed 8 bases, and the junction held 12 bases outside the gene matches. The V gene's germline CDR1 is SQVTM and CDR2 ANQGSEA. The CDR3 sequence: CSVEGVTGTSGSHEQFF. CDR3 nucleotide sequence: TGCAGCGTTGAGGGGGTAACGGGGACTAGCGGGAGTCATGAGCAGTTCTTC.

This clone showed up just once. V gene TRBV27 combines with J gene TRBJ2-2; 9 nucleotides line up with TRBD2. The J segment lost 4 bases and the V segment lost 6 bases, leaving 9 bases of the junction unmatched. Germline V CDR1 and CDR2: MNHEY, SMNVEV (reference sequence). The CDR3 extends over 16 amino acids. Here the CDR3 reads CASSRLLAGATGELFF. The DNA for the CDR3 is TGTGCCAGCAGCCGCCTACTAGCGGGTGCCACCGGGGAGCTGTTTTTT.

This clone was observed a handful of times. V is TRBV29-1 and J is TRBJ2-7; 7 bases agree with TRBD2. This CDR3 is built from 13 residues. Germline-derived CDR1 and CDR2 are SQVTM and ANQGSEA. V lost 2 bases and J lost 3; bases outside the gene matches: 4. The CDR3 spells CSVESGTNYEQYF. The CDR3 nucleotides are TGCAGCGTTGAATCCGGGACTAACTACGAGCAGTACTTC.

The V gene is TRBV4-1, the J gene TRBJ1-5, with a tentative D call TRBD1 (5 bases). This CDR3 is built from 16 residues. V was pared by 4 bases and J by 3 bases, with 16 bases between. Germline V CDR1 and CDR2: MGHRA, YSYEKL. The DNA of the CDR3 is TGCGCCAGCAGCCTCAAGCAGTGGGGCTACAATCAGCCCCAGCATTTT. Translating it yields CASSLKQWGYNQPQHF.

This sequence joins TRBV5-1 and TRBJ2-7, with 9 bases that match TRBD1. Per germline, CDR1 SGHRS and CDR2 YFSETQ. V gave up 3 bases and J gave up 6 bases; unmatched junction bases: 7. The CDR3 is 14 residues long. For the CDR3, the DNA is TGCGCCAGCAGCTCCGGACAGGGGCCTCTCGAGCAGTACTTC. Translated: CASSSGQGPLEQYF.

This clone was observed a single time. V usage is TRBV30 and J usage is TRBJ2-1, with a possible D match to TRBD2 (6 bases). V lost 0 bases, J lost 0 bases, and 9 bases lay in between. The CDR3 sequence is 15 residues long. The germline CDR1 and CDR2 sequences are GTSNPN and SVGIG (reference sequence). The DNA of the CDR3 is TGTGCCTGGAGTGTAATAGCGGCCTCCTACAATGAGCAGTTCTTC. This codes for CAWSVIAASYNEQFF. Based on the CDR3 plus reference TRBV30 and TRBJ2-1, the full variable domain is SQTIHQWPATLVQPVGSPLSLECTVEGTSNPNLYWYRQAAGRGLQLLFYSVGIGQISSEVPQNLSASRPQDRQFILSSKKLLLSDSGFYLCAWSVIAASYNEQFFGPGTRLTVL.

This chain uses TRBV23-1 with TRBJ1-1; D gene unclear. TRBV23-1 is marked as an open reading frame, function uncertain. V lost 4 bases to trimming and J lost 4 bases, with 19 bases between them. This CDR3 spans 16 amino acids. The CDR3 coding sequence is TGCGCCAGCAGTCCCGTTCCGTCCTCGAACGGCACTGAAGCTTTCTTT. This sequence encodes CASSPVPSSNGTEAFF.

The V call is TRBV7-9, the J call TRBJ2-5; a weak D match, TRBD2 (5 bases). V was clipped by 2 bases and J by 2 bases, with 9 bases between them. The germline V gene has CDR1 SEHNR and CDR2 FQNEAQ (reference sequence). This CDR3 is built from 14 residues. CDR3 nucleotides: TGTGCCAGCAGCTTACTAGCACCGCAAGAGACCCAGTACTTC. It codes for CASSLLAPQETQYF.

Within the sample, this clone is medium-sized. The chain is built from TRBV7-9 and TRBJ1-5, with TRBD1 as a possible D gene (5 bases). The V end lost 5 bases, the J end lost 6 bases, and 14 bases lay between the germline ends. Germline CDR1 is SEHNR and CDR2 is FQNEAQ (reference sequence). CDR3 size: 14 residues. CDR3 coding DNA: TGTGCCAGCAGCCCGGGGGGGTTCGGTCAGCCCCAGCATTTT. Protein product: CASSPGGFGQPQHF.

The DNA of the CDR3 is TGTGCCTGTAGGGTTACTGCCTACGAGCAGTACTTC. Encoded protein: CACRVTAYEQYF. The rearrangement uses TRBV30 and TRBJ2-7; D ambiguous. This CDR3 is built from 12 residues. V dropped 6 bases and J dropped 2 bases, with 11 bases sitting between them. Germline values: CDR1 GTSNPN, CDR2 SVGIG (reference sequence). Combining the CDR3 with reference TRBV30 and TRBJ2-7 gives the whole variable domain SQTIHQWPATLVQPVGSPLSLECTVEGTSNPNLYWYRQAAGRGLQLLFYSVGIGQISSEVPQNLSASRPQDRQFILSSKKLLLSDSGFYLCACRVTAYEQYFGPGTRLTVT.

A few counts support this clone. The chain employs TRBV4-2 and TRBJ2-7, with a possible D match to TRBD2 (6 bases). The CDR3 totals 15 residues. Germline V CDR1 and CDR2: LGHNA, YNFKEQ. V lost 4 bases and J lost 4, with 17 bases in between. CDR3 coding DNA: TGTGCCAGCAGCCGTAGCGGTCCCCGGCAATACGAGCAGTACTTC. Encoded protein: CASSRSGPRQYEQYF.

CDR3 DNA sequence: TGCAGCGCAAAAGGTCCCGAGTGGGAGCAGTACTTC. Translating gives CSAKGPEWEQYF. The chain couples TRBV29-1 to TRBJ2-7; D is ambiguous. Germline CDR1 SQVTM, CDR2 ANQGSEA. This CDR3 has 12 residues. V lost 7 bases, J lost 7 bases, and 17 bases lay in between.